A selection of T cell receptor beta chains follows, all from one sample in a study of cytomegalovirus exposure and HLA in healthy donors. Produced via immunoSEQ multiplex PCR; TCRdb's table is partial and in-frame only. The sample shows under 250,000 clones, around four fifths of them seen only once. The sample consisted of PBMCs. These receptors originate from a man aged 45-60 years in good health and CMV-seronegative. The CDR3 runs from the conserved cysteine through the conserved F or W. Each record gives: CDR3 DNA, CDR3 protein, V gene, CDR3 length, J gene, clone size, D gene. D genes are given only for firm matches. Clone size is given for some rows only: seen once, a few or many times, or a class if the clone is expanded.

CDR3 DNA: TGTGCCAGCACCAATGGACAGGGGGACCACTTCTCTGGAAACACCATATATTTT
CDR3 protein: CASTNGQGDHFSGNTIYF
V gene: TRBV7-8
CDR3 length: 18
J gene: TRBJ1-3
clone size: NA
D gene: TRBD1

CDR3 DNA: TGTGCCGCTCCGGCGGGGGAGGACTATGGCTACACCTTC
CDR3 protein: CAAPAGEDYGYTF
V gene: TRBV27
CDR3 length: 13
J gene: TRBJ1-2
clone size: NA
D gene: NA

CDR3 DNA: TGCGCCAGCAGCGTCGACAGGGTCAACACTGAAGCTTTCTTT
CDR3 protein: CASSVDRVNTEAFF
V gene: TRBV5-1
CDR3 length: 14
J gene: TRBJ1-1
clone size: NA
D gene: TRBD1

CDR3 DNA: TGCGCCAGCAGCCGTGGACAGGGGCCCAAGATCGGTGACTACGAGCAGTACTTC
CDR3 protein: CASSRGQGPKIGDYEQYF
V gene: TRBV4-1
CDR3 length: 18
J gene: TRBJ2-7
clone size: NA
D gene: TRBD1

CDR3 DNA: TGTGCCAGTAGTATAGTAGGGCTAGCGGTAGACAATGAGCAGTTCTTC
CDR3 protein: CASSIVGLAVDNEQFF
V gene: TRBV19
CDR3 length: 16
J gene: TRBJ2-1
clone size: NA
D gene: TRBD2

CDR3 DNA: TGTGCCAGCAGTTCGGGACAGGGGAACACCGGGGAGCTGTTTTTT
CDR3 protein: CASSSGQGNTGELFF
V gene: TRBV6-6
CDR3 length: 15
J gene: TRBJ2-2
clone size: NA
D gene: TRBD1

CDR3 DNA: TGTGCCAGCAGTTCCCCCCGGGGGGGTCACAATGAGCAGTTCTTC
CDR3 protein: CASSSPRGGHNEQFF
V gene: TRBV27
CDR3 length: 15
J gene: TRBJ2-1
clone size: NA
D gene: TRBD2

CDR3 DNA: TGTGCCAGCAGGGAACCGGGACTAGCGAAAATTAATGAGCAGTTCTTC
CDR3 protein: CASREPGLAKINEQFF
V gene: TRBV2
CDR3 length: 16
J gene: TRBJ2-1
clone size: NA
D gene: TRBD2

CDR3 DNA: TGTGCCAGCAGTTCGGGGGACAGTCCCTTGACTTTGGAAAAACTGTTTTTT
CDR3 protein: CASSSGDSPLTLEKLFF
V gene: TRBV28
CDR3 length: 17
J gene: TRBJ1-4
clone size: few
D gene: TRBD1

CDR3 DNA: TGCGCCAGCAGCTTGGGGCTCCCGGGACTAGCGGCGAACACCGGGGAGCTGTTTTTT
CDR3 protein: CASSLGLPGLAANTGELFF
V gene: TRBV5-1
CDR3 length: 19
J gene: TRBJ2-2
clone size: NA
D gene: TRBD2

CDR3 DNA: TGTGCCAGCAGCCAAGAAGGTCTGGCTAGCGGTTCCTACGAGCAGTACTTC
CDR3 protein: CASSQEGLASGSYEQYF
V gene: TRBV4-2
CDR3 length: 17
J gene: TRBJ2-7
clone size: NA
D gene: TRBD2

CDR3 DNA: TGTGCCAGCAGCGCCGTAGGGACAGGGAATGAAAAACTGTTTTTT
CDR3 protein: CASSAVGTGNEKLFF
V gene: TRBV9
CDR3 length: 15
J gene: TRBJ1-4
clone size: few
D gene: TRBD1

CDR3 DNA: TGTGCCACGGGGGAAGGTTCCAATCAGCCCCAGCATTTT
CDR3 protein: CATGEGSNQPQHF
V gene: TRBV18
CDR3 length: 13
J gene: TRBJ1-5
clone size: NA
D gene: NA

CDR3 DNA: TGTGCCACGGATGACACCGACACCGGGGAGCTGTTTTTT
CDR3 protein: CATDDTDTGELFF
V gene: TRBV28
CDR3 length: 13
J gene: TRBJ2-2
clone size: few
D gene: NA

CDR3 DNA: TGCGCCAGCAGCCAAGATCCCGGGACTTCTTCTACCTACGAGCAGTACTTC
CDR3 protein: CASSQDPGTSSTYEQYF
V gene: TRBV4-1
CDR3 length: 17
J gene: TRBJ2-7
clone size: NA
D gene: NA

CDR3 DNA: TGTGCCAGCAGTGGAACTCCGAGGACCGGGGAGCTGTTTTTT
CDR3 protein: CASSGTPRTGELFF
V gene: TRBV25-1
CDR3 length: 14
J gene: TRBJ2-2
clone size: NA
D gene: NA

CDR3 DNA: TGCGCCAGCACGGGGGGCGGCGAGCAGTACTTC
CDR3 protein: CASTGGGEQYF
V gene: TRBV5-1
CDR3 length: 11
J gene: TRBJ2-7
clone size: NA
D gene: NA

CDR3 DNA: TGTGCCAGTAGTTTTAACAGGGGGAGCTACGAGCAGTACTTC
CDR3 protein: CASSFNRGSYEQYF
V gene: TRBV19
CDR3 length: 14
J gene: TRBJ2-7
clone size: NA
D gene: TRBD1

CDR3 DNA: TGTGCCAGCAGTGTAGTCAATCCATTAGACAATACGCAGTATTTT
CDR3 protein: CASSVVNPLDNTQYF
V gene: TRBV6-1
CDR3 length: 15
J gene: TRBJ2-3
clone size: NA
D gene: NA

CDR3 DNA: TGCGCCAGCAGCTTGCGCCTGGGAGACGAGCAGTACTTC
CDR3 protein: CASSLRLGDEQYF
V gene: TRBV5-1
CDR3 length: 13
J gene: TRBJ2-7
clone size: NA
D gene: NA

CDR3 DNA: TGCGCCAGCAGCCTGCGCACTAGCAGAACCGGGGAGCTGTTTTTT
CDR3 protein: CASSLRTSRTGELFF
V gene: TRBV4-1
CDR3 length: 15
J gene: TRBJ2-2
clone size: NA
D gene: NA

CDR3 DNA: TGTGCCAGTAGTACCAGAAGCGGGAGCAGCTACAATGAGCAGTTCTTC
CDR3 protein: CASSTRSGSSYNEQFF
V gene: TRBV19
CDR3 length: 16
J gene: TRBJ2-1
clone size: NA
D gene: TRBD2

CDR3 DNA: TGTGCCAGCAGCGTAGCTAGCGGGAGCGAAGAGACCCAGTACTTC
CDR3 protein: CASSVASGSEETQYF
V gene: TRBV9
CDR3 length: 15
J gene: TRBJ2-5
clone size: NA
D gene: TRBD2

CDR3 DNA: TGTGCCAGCAGCTTAGCGCGGGCAGGAGGAGAGACCCAGTACTTC
CDR3 protein: CASSLARAGGETQYF
V gene: TRBV7-9
CDR3 length: 15
J gene: TRBJ2-5
clone size: NA
D gene: NA

CDR3 DNA: TGTGCCAGCAGTTTTAGGCGGTACTCCTACGAGCAGTACTTC
CDR3 protein: CASSFRRYSYEQYF
V gene: TRBV28
CDR3 length: 14
J gene: TRBJ2-7
clone size: NA
D gene: NA

CDR3 DNA: TGTGCCAGCAAAATGGGACAGGGCTCCTACGAGCAGTACTTC
CDR3 protein: CASKMGQGSYEQYF
V gene: TRBV6-1
CDR3 length: 14
J gene: TRBJ2-7
clone size: NA
D gene: TRBD1

CDR3 DNA: TGTGCCAGCAGCTTCGAGCCTAGCGGGAGATACAATGAGCAGTTCTTC
CDR3 protein: CASSFEPSGRYNEQFF
V gene: TRBV5-6
CDR3 length: 16
J gene: TRBJ2-1
clone size: many
D gene: TRBD2

CDR3 DNA: TGTGCCAGCAGCTTAAGGGGTTATTCACTAGCTGGAAACAATGAGCAGTTCTTC
CDR3 protein: CASSLRGYSLAGNNEQFF
V gene: TRBV11-2
CDR3 length: 18
J gene: TRBJ2-1
clone size: NA
D gene: NA

CDR3 DNA: TGCGCCAGCAGTCTGGAGTCTAACTATGGCTACACCTTC
CDR3 protein: CASSLESNYGYTF
V gene: TRBV10-1
CDR3 length: 13
J gene: TRBJ1-2
clone size: once
D gene: NA

CDR3 DNA: TGTGCCAGTAGTGTCCTCTTAGGACAGGGAATTGTGGCGTATAGCAATCAGCCCCAGCATTTT
CDR3 protein: CASSVLLGQGIVAYSNQPQHF
V gene: TRBV19
CDR3 length: 21
J gene: TRBJ1-5
clone size: NA
D gene: TRBD1

CDR3 DNA: TGTGCCAGCAGGGCTCCAATAGATACGCAGTATTTT
CDR3 protein: CASRAPIDTQYF
V gene: TRBV27
CDR3 length: 12
J gene: TRBJ2-3
clone size: once
D gene: NA

CDR3 DNA: TGTGCCAGCATGACAGGGGCGGTTAACTATGGCTACACCTTC
CDR3 protein: CASMTGAVNYGYTF
V gene: TRBV28
CDR3 length: 14
J gene: TRBJ1-2
clone size: few
D gene: TRBD1

CDR3 DNA: TGTGCCAGCAGAGGAGTCTCTGGGGCCAACGTCCTGACTTTC
CDR3 protein: CASRGVSGANVLTF
V gene: TRBV7-9
CDR3 length: 14
J gene: TRBJ2-6
clone size: NA
D gene: NA

CDR3 DNA: TGTGCCAGACCGCCGGTGGGACACTCCGAGTTAGCCAAAAACATTCAGTACTTC
CDR3 protein: CARPPVGHSELAKNIQYF
V gene: TRBV19
CDR3 length: 18
J gene: TRBJ2-4
clone size: few
D gene: NA

CDR3 DNA: TGTGCCAGCAGTTTTGCCCAGGCGGGCGAGCAGTACTTC
CDR3 protein: CASSFAQAGEQYF
V gene: TRBV27
CDR3 length: 13
J gene: TRBJ2-7
clone size: NA
D gene: NA

CDR3 DNA: TGCGCCAGCAGCCAGGTACTAGTCGCAGATACGCAGTATTTT
CDR3 protein: CASSQVLVADTQYF
V gene: TRBV4-1
CDR3 length: 14
J gene: TRBJ2-3
clone size: many
D gene: NA

CDR3 DNA: TGCGCCAGCAGCTTCCTCGGGGAGACGGGGGCCGGGGAGCTGTTTTTT
CDR3 protein: CASSFLGETGAGELFF
V gene: TRBV5-1
CDR3 length: 16
J gene: TRBJ2-2
clone size: NA
D gene: NA

CDR3 DNA: TGTGCCAGCAAACCCAGGGCTCCTCAAGAGACCCAGTACTTC
CDR3 protein: CASKPRAPQETQYF
V gene: TRBV2
CDR3 length: 14
J gene: TRBJ2-5
clone size: NA
D gene: NA

CDR3 DNA: TGTGCCAGCAGTGAATGGGCTGGCGGGGAGCTGTTTTTT
CDR3 protein: CASSEWAGGELFF
V gene: TRBV2
CDR3 length: 13
J gene: TRBJ2-2
clone size: NA
D gene: NA

CDR3 DNA: TGCAGCGGAAGACAGGGGTTCACCGGGGAGCTGTTTTTT
CDR3 protein: CSGRQGFTGELFF
V gene: TRBV29-1
CDR3 length: 13
J gene: TRBJ2-2
clone size: few
D gene: TRBD1

CDR3 DNA: TGTGCCAGCAGCTTGGTGGGTGGGAGAGAGACCCAGTACTTC
CDR3 protein: CASSLVGGRETQYF
V gene: TRBV5-6
CDR3 length: 14
J gene: TRBJ2-5
clone size: NA
D gene: NA

CDR3 DNA: TGTGCCAGCAGCGTAGGAGAGTACTCCTACAATGAGCAGTTCTTC
CDR3 protein: CASSVGEYSYNEQFF
V gene: TRBV9
CDR3 length: 15
J gene: TRBJ2-1
clone size: NA
D gene: NA

CDR3 DNA: TGTGCCAGCAGCTTATCAGGGGTTCTAGCCAAAAACATTCAGTACTTC
CDR3 protein: CASSLSGVLAKNIQYF
V gene: TRBV7-2
CDR3 length: 16
J gene: TRBJ2-4
clone size: NA
D gene: NA

CDR3 DNA: TGTGCCAGCAGTTCGGGTCGTGGCGTTGAGCAGTTCTTC
CDR3 protein: CASSSGRGVEQFF
V gene: TRBV6-5
CDR3 length: 13
J gene: TRBJ2-1
clone size: NA
D gene: NA

CDR3 DNA: TGTGCGGCGGACAGTCCTTATCAGCCCCAGCATTTT
CDR3 protein: CAADSPYQPQHF
V gene: TRBV30
CDR3 length: 12
J gene: TRBJ1-5
clone size: few
D gene: NA

CDR3 DNA: TGTGCCTGCAACGGGAGGGGTAAAAACAATGAGCAGTTCTTC
CDR3 protein: CACNGRGKNNEQFF
V gene: TRBV30
CDR3 length: 14
J gene: TRBJ2-1
clone size: NA
D gene: TRBD2

CDR3 DNA: TGCGCCAGCTCACCGGACAGGCTTCCTACGAGGCAGTACTTC
CDR3 protein: CASSPDRLPTRQYF
V gene: TRBV5-1
CDR3 length: 14
J gene: TRBJ2-7
clone size: NA
D gene: TRBD1

CDR3 DNA: TGTGCCAGCAGACGGAGTCCGAACAATGAGCAGTTCTTC
CDR3 protein: CASRRSPNNEQFF
V gene: TRBV27
CDR3 length: 13
J gene: TRBJ2-1
clone size: once
D gene: NA

CDR3 DNA: TGTGCCAGCAGCTTAGTACAGGGGGCCTCCTACGAGCAGTACTTC
CDR3 protein: CASSLVQGASYEQYF
V gene: TRBV7-8
CDR3 length: 15
J gene: TRBJ2-7
clone size: NA
D gene: TRBD1

CDR3 DNA: TGCGCCAGCAGCTCCTTCCCAGGGAGGGCAGAGACCCAGTACTTC
CDR3 protein: CASSSFPGRAETQYF
V gene: TRBV5-1
CDR3 length: 15
J gene: TRBJ2-5
clone size: NA
D gene: TRBD2

CDR3 DNA: TGTGCCAGCAGGAACCTAGCGGGAGGGGGTACGCAGTATTTT
CDR3 protein: CASRNLAGGGTQYF
V gene: TRBV28
CDR3 length: 14
J gene: TRBJ2-3
clone size: few
D gene: TRBD2

CDR3 DNA: TGTGCCAGCAGTTGGCGGGGAGTTAACTATGGCTACACCTTC
CDR3 protein: CASSWRGVNYGYTF
V gene: TRBV25-1
CDR3 length: 14
J gene: TRBJ1-2
clone size: NA
D gene: NA

CDR3 DNA: TGTGCCTGGGGAGGACAGGGGTGGGAGACCCAGTACTTC
CDR3 protein: CAWGGQGWETQYF
V gene: TRBV30
CDR3 length: 13
J gene: TRBJ2-5
clone size: few
D gene: TRBD1

CDR3 DNA: TGCGCCAGCACCGGGGGGGAGATGGGTGTAAACACCTTC
CDR3 protein: CASTGGEMGVNTF
V gene: TRBV5-1
CDR3 length: 13
J gene: TRBJ1-2
clone size: NA
D gene: NA

CDR3 DNA: TGTGCCAGCAGCCTCGGGGGGATCAACACCGGGGAGCTGTTTTTT
CDR3 protein: CASSLGGINTGELFF
V gene: TRBV28
CDR3 length: 15
J gene: TRBJ2-2
clone size: NA
D gene: TRBD2

CDR3 DNA: TGTGCCAGCAGTGAAGACAAGGGAGGCAGCAATCAGCCCCAGCATTTT
CDR3 protein: CASSEDKGGSNQPQHF
V gene: TRBV2
CDR3 length: 16
J gene: TRBJ1-5
clone size: once
D gene: NA

CDR3 DNA: TGCGCCAGCAGCTTCCTAGCGGGGGGCTCCTACGAGCAGTACTTC
CDR3 protein: CASSFLAGGSYEQYF
V gene: TRBV5-1
CDR3 length: 15
J gene: TRBJ2-7
clone size: NA
D gene: TRBD2

CDR3 DNA: TGTGCCAGCAGCTTAGGCCTAGCGGGAGTACCTGAGCAGTTCTTC
CDR3 protein: CASSLGLAGVPEQFF
V gene: TRBV7-9
CDR3 length: 15
J gene: TRBJ2-1
clone size: NA
D gene: TRBD2

CDR3 DNA: TGTGCCAGCAGGGGGACAGCCTATAATTCACCCCTCCACTTT
CDR3 protein: CASRGTAYNSPLHF
V gene: TRBV6-5
CDR3 length: 14
J gene: TRBJ1-6
clone size: NA
D gene: TRBD1